These 11 T cell receptor beta chains came from one sample sequenced in a study of blood T cell repertoires in COVID-19 (dated by TCRdb to 2020 to 2022). The library was prepared using the immunoSEQ multiplex PCR assay. This immuneACCESS table, as held by TCRdb, lists in-frame sequences with V and J called but not all clones. Of the missing ones, under half trace to an unresolved V gene in checked studies; the others have no known cause. The table for this sample lists about 350,000 clones; 85% to 90% of them were counted only once. Together, the top ten hold 0.95% to 1.1% of the sample. Source material: PBMCs or T cells enriched from blood (not recorded which). The receptor set was obtained from a young woman who had been exposed to COVID-19.

V and J are TRBV7-6 and TRBJ2-7; D unclear. The CDR3 is 14 amino acids. Between the trimmed V and J ends, which lost 1 base and 0 bases, there was a span of 7 bases. Looked up from germline, CDR1 is SGHVS and CDR2 is FNYEAQ. Written as DNA, the CDR3 is TGTGCCAGCAGCTTAGACTGGAGCTCCTACGAGCAGTACTTC. It translates to CASSLDWSSYEQYF.

This rearrangement joins TRBV5-1 to TRBJ1-5, with D unresolved. CDR3 length: 15 amino acids. V gave up 4 bases and J gave up 0 bases, with 11 bases separating them. Germline V lookup: CDR1 SGHRS, CDR2 YFSETQ. CDR3 DNA: TGCGCCAGCAGCCCGGTGGGAGATAGCAATCAGCCCCAGCATTTT. Encoded protein: CASSPVGDSNQPQHF. Complete variable domain (other parts from reference TRBV5-1 and TRBJ1-5): KAGVTQTPRYLIKTRGQQVTLSCSPISGHRSVSWYQQTPGQGLQFLFEYFSETQRNKGNFPGRFSGRQFSNSRSEMNVSTLELGDSALYLCASSPVGDSNQPQHFGDGTRLSIL.

The J gene is TRBJ1-4, the V gene TRBV11-3; D might be TRBD1 (5 bases). The ends were cut back, 3 bases at V and 7 bases at J, with 24 bases in the middle. This CDR3 has 18 amino acids. Germline V gene data show CDR1 as SGHNT and CDR2 as YENEEA. CDR3 DNA: TGTGCCAGCAGCTTTGATACAGGACCTCAAGTAGGAGTTGAAAAACTGTTTTTT. Its translation: CASSFDTGPQVGVEKLFF.

The rearrangement joins TRBV7-8 to TRBJ2-5, with 8 positions matching TRBD1. V shed 1 base, J shed 1 base, and the junction held 2 bases outside the gene matches. The CDR3 sequence is 15 residues long. Germline V gene sequence: CDR1 SGHVS, CDR2 FQNEAQ. CDR3 amino acids: CASSLGQGIQETQYF. CDR3 DNA: TGTGCCAGCAGCTTAGGACAGGGGATCCAAGAGACCCAGTACTTC.

The V call is TRBV5-1, the J call TRBJ2-7; 9 nucleotides line up with TRBD2. V shed 0 bases and J 1 base; nucleotides not matched to a gene: 5. Looked up from germline, CDR1 is SGHRS and CDR2 is YFSETQ. The CDR3 has 16 residues. The DNA for the CDR3 is TGCGCCAGCAGCTTGGGCGGTAGCGGGAGTTCCTACGAGCAGTACTTC. Protein sequence: CASSLGGSGSSYEQYF. The full variable domain, completed using reference TRBV5-1 and TRBJ2-7, is KAGVTQTPRYLIKTRGQQVTLSCSPISGHRSVSWYQQTPGQGLQFLFEYFSETQRNKGNFPGRFSGRQFSNSRSEMNVSTLELGDSALYLCASSLGGSGSSYEQYFGPGTRLTVT.

The chain couples TRBV28 to TRBJ2-5, with 7 positions matching TRBD1. Germline V gene sequence: CDR1 MDHEN, CDR2 SYDVKM. The CDR3 has 14 amino acids. The junction had 5 bases not matched to a gene; V was cut back by 5 bases and J by 2 bases. The CDR3 DNA follows: TGTGCCAGCAGTCAAGGGGGCCCGCAAGAGACCCAGTACTTC. Its translation is CASSQGGPQETQYF.

The chain has TRBV28 and TRBJ2-3; D not certain. The germline gives CDR1 MDHEN, CDR2 SYDVKM. V lost 6 bases to trimming and J lost 3 bases, with 4 bases between them. This CDR3 is built from 11 residues. DNA of the CDR3: TGTGCCAGCAGGACTACAGATACGCAGTATTTT. Residues: CASRTTDTQYF.

The rearrangement links TRBV19 to TRBJ1-1; possibly TRBD1 for D (5 bases). There are 12 residues in the CDR3. From germline, CDR1 is LNHDA and CDR2 SQIVND (reference sequence). The V gene lost 2 bases and the J gene lost 6 bases, with 7 bases spanning the gap. The CDR3 region has the DNA TGTGCCAGTAGTATATGGGGGGCTGAAGCTTTCTTT. Its protein is CASSIWGAEAFF.

This clone came up once. V gene TRBV5-1 combines with J gene TRBJ2-3; TRBD1 agrees at 9 bases. CDR1 and CDR2 (germline): SGHRS, YFSETQ. V dropped 5 bases and J dropped 2; count of bases not matched to a gene: 6. The CDR3 spans 15 residues. Here the CDR3 DNA reads TGCGCCAGCAGGTCGACAGGGGGGGACACAGATACGCAGTATTTT. Its protein product is CASRSTGGDTDTQYF.

The genes are TRBV28 and TRBJ2-7, with 7 bases identical to TRBD1. The CDR3 is 19 residues long. The ends lost 1 base at V and 0 bases at J; junction bases unmatched: 15. Germline V gene data show CDR1 as MDHEN and CDR2 as SYDVKM. The CDR3 protein is CASSLSLNLDRASSYEQYF. The DNA for the CDR3 is TGTGCCAGCAGTTTATCCCTAAACCTTGACAGGGCTAGCTCCTACGAGCAGTACTTC.

The CDR3 DNA is TGTGCCAGCAGCACCCCGGGTTACGCGAACACCGGGGAGCTGTTTTTT. Translating gives CASSTPGYANTGELFF. The chain combines TRBV11-2 with TRBJ2-2; D is undetermined. Germline V lookup: CDR1 SGHAT, CDR2 FQNNGV. The CDR3 is 16 residues long. Trimming removed 5 bases from V and 0 bases from J, with 13 bases in between. Full variable domain (remainder filled in from reference TRBV11-2 and TRBJ2-2): EAGVAQSPRYKIIEKRQSVAFWCNPISGHATLYWYQQILGQGPKLLIQFQNNGVVDDSQLPKDRFSAERLKGVDSTLKIQPAKLEDSAVYLCASSTPGYANTGELFFGEGSRLTVL.